This T cell receptor beta chain was found in a study of memory CD4+ T cells and cytomegalovirus serostatus. About the study: This sample comes from healthy Belgian adults, about nine CMV seropositive, around 26 seronegative.

A single count supports this clone. Using immunoSEQ multiplex PCR, the repertoire was profiled, and TCRdb retains in-frame clones only, with some absent. The sample includes under 55,000 clones, approximately 78% seen only once; the top ten take 0.5% to 0.7%. Single viable CD3+CD4+CD8-CD45RO+ cells were sorted as the memory CD4+ T cells. This CDR3 region has 13 residues. V dropped 4 bases and J dropped 0 bases, with 8 bases sitting between them. The germline V gene encodes CDR1 SGHTS and CDR2 YDEGEE. The sequenced sample was memory CD4+ T cells from blood. V is TRBV5-8 and J is TRBJ2-7; tentatively, D is TRBD1 (6 bases). This clonotype was sampled from an adult in good health and CMV-seronegative. The CDR3 region has the DNA TGTGCCAGCAGCAACAGGGTCTCCTACGAGCAGTACTTC. It encodes CASSNRVSYEQYF.